This record looks at one TCR beta chain sequence and its context. These data originate in a study of beta chain features in type 1 diabetes. V lost 5 bases and J 5 bases, leaving 13 bases between the germline ends. Germline lookup yields CDR1 KGHSH and CDR2 LQKENI. The CDR3 consists of 13 residues. The whole isolated RNA underwent reverse transcription, so sequencing captured expressed TCRB transcripts. The average output of naive, central memory and regulatory T cell samples was several million reads. TCRdb keeps only in-frame clones here, not all; method: immunoSEQ multiplex PCR. This table holds 160,000 or so clones, just over 9% found once.

The rearrangement joins TRBV18 to TRBJ2-7; D not certain. The receptor's source is a woman in her late teens or twenties in good health. Sequencing was carried out using central memory CD4+ T cells from blood. In DNA, the CDR3 is TGTGCCAGCTCATCGCGGCCCGAGGACGAGCAGTACTTC. Amino acids: CASSSRPEDEQYF.